This note documents a single TCR beta chain sequence. Its antigen remains unknown. This record comes from a study of monozygotic twins with inflammatory bowel disease. Study conclusions and caveats: T cell subtypes that differed could not be told apart.

Per individual sample, eight separate reactions were used to make cDNA. One entry per CDR3 protein, without DNA, is what TCRdb gives after re-calling the 5' RACE reads. The sample features approximately 100,000 distinct CDR3 sequences, with under 15% in its top ten. CDR1 and CDR2 from the germline V gene are DFQATT and SNEGSKA (reference sequence). The CDR3 contains 17 residues. The TCR sequence derives from a human donor with ulcerative colitis or Crohn's disease, or a healthy co-twin of an affected twin (not recorded which). What was sequenced was blood. The V call is TRBV20-1, the J call TRBJ1-6. This chain's CDR3 is CSAKTYYQGSYNSPLHF.